Presented here are 10 T cell receptor beta chains from one specimen sequenced in a study of CD8 T cells in ankylosing spondylitis. Overall study findings and caveats: A motif of several highly homologous TCR beta variants was seen as apparently characteristic of ankylosing spondylitis blood.

These receptors are not linked to any known antigen. TCRdb called the 5' RACE reads again in MiXCR, with one record for every CDR3 protein. The profile shows about 540,000 distinct CDR3 sequences, about an eighth of them singletons. The sample taken for sequencing was blood, either unsorted or a sorted T cell fraction (not recorded which). These TCRs come from a male donor with ankylosing spondylitis.

This clonotype was counted between two and nine times. The chain links TRBV13 to TRBJ1-1, with a possible D match to TRBD1 (5 bases). CDR1 is PRHDT and CDR2 is FYEKMQ in the germline V gene (reference sequence). The CDR3 is 15 amino acids. V was pared by 5 bases and J by 1 base, with 14 bases between. CDR3 in amino acids: CASSQGTVTNTEAFF. CDR3 DNA sequence: TGTGCCAGCAGCCAAGGGACGGTGACGAACACTGAAGCTTTCTTT.

This clonotype was detected only a few times. This chain connects TRBV7-9 to TRBJ1-5, with D possibly being TRBD1 (5 bases). There are 15 residues in the CDR3. Germline V lookup: CDR1 SEHNR, CDR2 FQNEAQ (reference sequence). Trimming removed 1 base from V and 6 bases from J, with 13 bases in between. CDR3 coding DNA: TGTGCCAGCAGCTTAGGGCCACTAGGGACTCAGCCCCAGCATTTT. Translated: CASSLGPLGTQPQHF.

A word on this clonotype: One end of the junction is discordant with germline, which a read error may explain. This sequence joins TRBV11-2 and TRBJ1-5; 9 nucleotides align to TRBD1. Per the germline V gene, CDR1 is SGHAT and CDR2 is FQNNGV. This CDR3 region has 15 residues. As DNA, the CDR3 is TGTGCCAGCAGCTTAGGGGGACAGGGTAATCAGCCCCACCATTTT. Translation: CASSLGGQGNQPHHF.

V and J are TRBV2 and TRBJ2-5; 8 bases match TRBD1. The V and J ends lost 4 bases and 3 bases, in that order; junction bases with no gene match: 4. CDR3 length equals 14 residues. The germline CDR1 and CDR2 sequences are SNHLY and FYNNEI. CDR3: CASSANRGEETQYF. Written as DNA, the CDR3 is TGTGCCAGCAGTGCTAACAGGGGGGAAGAGACCCAGTACTTC.

This clonotype has a count of ten or more. The chain uses TRBV12-3 or TRBV12-4 and TRBJ1-2; no definite D call. The CDR3 is made up of 11 amino acids. V was pared by 4 bases and J by 6 bases, with 6 bases between. Written as DNA, the CDR3 is TGTGCCAGCAGTTATCGGGATGGCTACACCTTC. Translation gives CASSYRDGYTF.

This clonotype occurred a few times. The rearrangement uses TRBV7-2 and TRBJ2-3; tentative D call: TRBD2 (6 bases). V lost 5 bases and J lost 1, with 19 bases in between. The V gene's germline CDR1 is SGHTA and CDR2 FQGNSA. The CDR3 is 17 residues long. The CDR3 region is CASSAQVGGAGTDTQYF. The CDR3 region has the DNA TGTGCCAGCAGCGCCCAAGTAGGAGGGGCGGGCACAGATACGCAGTATTTT.

The rearrangement uses TRBV24-1 and TRBJ1-5; 7 nucleotides match TRBD1. Germline V lookup: CDR1 KGHDR, CDR2 SFDVKD. Trimming at V came to 5 bases and at J to 4 bases, leaving 4 bases not matched to a gene. CDR3 length: 14 amino acids. DNA for the CDR3: TGTGCCACCAGTGGGCAGGGGGTAAATCAGCCCCAGCATTTT. It is translated as CATSGQGVNQPQHF.

This clonotype was observed a handful of times. The rearrangement uses TRBV27 and TRBJ2-3, with 8 bases lining up with TRBD1. CDR3 length equals 16 residues. In germline, CDR1 is MNHEY, CDR2 SMNVEV (reference sequence). The ends lost 2 bases at V and 1 base at J; junction bases unmatched: 5. Written as DNA, the CDR3 is TGTGCCAGCAGTTTAGGACAGGGTCGGGGCACAGATACGCAGTATTTT. As protein: CASSLGQGRGTDTQYF.

The chain carries TRBV7-7 and TRBJ2-3; D perhaps matches TRBD2 (6 bases). Germline V CDR1 and CDR2: SSHAT, FNYEAQ (reference sequence). The length of the CDR3 is 13 residues. V was shortened by 5 bases and J by 7 bases, with 13 bases between the two germline ends. CDR3 loop: CASSHLGLNTQYF. The CDR3 DNA is TGTGCCAGCAGCCATTTGGGACTGAATACGCAGTATTTT.

This clonotype was detected only a few times. The junction does not match germline at one end; this may be a read error. CDR3 DNA: TGCAGTGCTTATGGGCCCCTAATCGCGACAGCCAACTTC. It encodes CSAYGPLIATANF. The chain recombines TRBV20-1 with TRBJ2-7; D possibly corresponds to TRBD1 (5 bases). Looked up from germline, CDR1 is DFQATT and CDR2 is SNEGSKA (reference sequence). The CDR3 length is 13 residues.